This T cell receptor (beta chain) was captured by sequencing in a study of chemoradiotherapy in HPV16-positive cancers. V was trimmed by 7 bases and J by 4 bases, leaving 6 bases between them. CDR3 length: 11 residues. Looked up from germline, CDR1 is MNHNY and CDR2 is SVGAGI (reference sequence). TCRdb's copy holds only in-frame clones and misses some; the assay was immunoSEQ multiplex PCR. The sample lists nearly 850 clones, around three quarters occurring once. This TCR came from a human donor with HPV-associated anogenital cancer. The material sequenced was tumor tissue, taken from a patient who underwent chemoradiotherapy. The V call is TRBV6-6, the J call TRBJ2-3; tentatively, D is TRBD1 (5 bases). In DNA, the CDR3 is TGTGCCAGCAAAGGGGCAGATACGCAGTATTTT. Encoded protein: CASKGADTQYF.